Reported below is one TCR beta chain. Its antigen is as yet unknown. The trim removed 3 bases at V and 2 bases at J, leaving 7 bases unmatched. Germline V gene lookup returns CDR1 MNHEY and CDR2 SVGAGI. This CDR3 is 16 amino acids long. The data were taken from a study of PD-1 blockade in classical Hodgkin lymphoma. Study results and caveats: Diminished baseline TCR diversity has been reported in newly diagnosed patients relative to healthy donors.

As to time point: cycle 4 day 1 (C4D1), after six to seven weeks of nivolumab. Relapse after autologous stem cell transplantation occurred in every patient, and brentuximab vedotin exposure varied. Best overall response was complete response, partial response or progressive disease in these relapsed/refractory classical Hodgkin lymphoma patients. The protocol was immunoSEQ multiplex PCR, while the TCRdb copy is restricted to in-frame clones and leaves out a portion. The sample includes around 90,000 clones, approximately 78% of them seen just once. The source is a human donor with classical Hodgkin lymphoma. Sequencing was performed on peripheral blood mononuclear cells (PBMCs), taken before the fourth cycle of nivolumab. V and J are TRBV6-5 and TRBJ2-7; TRBD1 matches at 10 bases. The CDR3 nucleotides are TGTGCCAGCAGTTATTCCGGGACAGGGGTAACCTACGAGCAGTACTTC. Translated, it gives CASSYSGTGVTYEQYF.